Sequencing of this T cell receptor (beta chain) was carried out in a study of long-term antiretroviral therapy in people with HIV. Assay version v3.0 of immunoSEQ was used, and it was run at survey level. Sequencing had a target that covered about 40,000-55,000 T-cell genomes per sample. Some clones are missing from TCRdb's copy, which holds only in-frame ones; the method was immunoSEQ multiplex PCR. The sample includes roughly 28,000 clones, over 85% of them seen just once. In regard to this clone: Its target is unknown. This sample also contains other DNA sequences that code for the same CDR3.

V gave up 3 bases and J gave up 2 bases; unmatched junction bases: 5. This CDR3 has 15 amino acids. CDR1 is KGHSH, CDR2 LQKENI, per germline. Findings and limits, study-wide: ART preceded a rise in diversity that nonetheless stayed lower than in transplant donor controls.

Sequenced material: unsorted PBMCs, taken 6.2 years after starting antiretroviral therapy. The receptor was derived from a man between 40 and 49 years old with HIV. The chain joins TRBV18 to TRBJ1-2; 8 nucleotides align to TRBD1. Written as DNA, the CDR3 is TGTGCCAGCTCACCGGACAGGGATACAAACTATGGCTACACCTTC. This translates into CASSPDRDTNYGYTF.